This paragraph reports one T cell receptor beta chain. This entry belongs to a study of blood T cell repertoires in COVID-19. About the research overall: T cells, B-cell-depleted T cells, or PBMCs supplied cDNA or gDNA.

Method: immunoSEQ multiplex PCR; TCRdb's copy keeps in-frame clones and lacks some. The sample lists approximately 210,000 clones; 84% were seen once. This CDR3 comprises 13 residues. V was clipped by 10 bases and J by 8 bases; unmatched bases: 6. Source material: peripheral blood. This clonotype was sampled from a woman at least 80 years old with COVID-19, enrolled during active disease. The chain uses TRBV12-3 or TRBV12-4 and TRBJ2-1; 12 bases line up with TRBD2. This chain's CDR3 is CATRLAGVYEQFF. DNA of the CDR3: TGTGCCACCAGACTAGCGGGAGTCTATGAGCAGTTCTTC.